The 29 T cell receptor beta chains below were found in one sample sequenced in a study of tumor-infiltrating lymphocytes in primary liver carcinoma. Researchers generated TCR beta cDNA from roughly 510 ng of total RNA, relying on a constant-region primer. TCR beta libraries came from three nested multiplex PCR rounds using slightly modified ARM-PCR. Use of TRBV1-TRBV30 forward primers with a C-beta reverse primer characterized the first two PCR rounds, which lasted roughly 9 cycles each. TCRdb reprocessed the multiplex PCR reads with MiXCR, giving one entry per CDR3 protein. The data hold about 310,000 distinct CDR3 sequences, with about 50% observed a single time. Unsorted whole blood supplied the blood RNA, and germline DNA was isolated too. Specimen: peripheral blood. These receptors were obtained from a woman aged 25 to 39 with primary liver carcinoma and hepatitis B virus infection.

A word on this clonotype: No DNA is shown, since the ends of the CDR3 on it are uncertain; the CDR3 is the one TCRdb lists. CDR3 residues: CSATRNSNTGSCFF. The chain uses TRBV29-1 and TRBJ2-2. The V gene's germline CDR1 is SQVTM and CDR2 ANQGSEA. The length of the CDR3 is 14 amino acids, counting both ends.

A note on this clonotype: With a much larger clone just one base away, this may be a read error. The rearrangement links TRBV12-3 or TRBV12-4 to TRBJ2-3; D could derive from TRBD1 or TRBD2 (5 bases each). The CDR3 is 14 residues long. The CDR3 is CASSLWGSGDMQYF. For the CDR3, the DNA is TGTGCCAGCAGTTTATGGGGGAGTGGAGATATGCAGTATTTT.

The V call is TRBV28, the J call TRBJ1-2; D ambiguous. Germline V gene lookup returns CDR1 MDHEN and CDR2 SYDVKM. V dropped 6 bases and J dropped 1 base, with 9 bases sitting between them. The CDR3 is 13 residues long. The CDR3 DNA reads as TGTGCCAGCAGCCCCGGCGGTAACTATGGCTACACCTTC. Protein: CASSPGGNYGYTF.

The chain has TRBV28 and TRBJ2-5; possibly TRBD2 for D (5 bases). CDR3 length: 14 residues. CDR1 is MDHEN, CDR2 SYDVKM, per germline. Trimming shortened V by 8 bases and J by 2 bases, and 15 bases separated the two germline ends. The CDR3 loop is CASSTRSGQETQYF. CDR3 nucleotides: TGTGCCAGCTCGACAAGGAGCGGACAAGAGACCCAGTACTTC.

This clonotype has more than one count but fewer than ten. The junction does not match germline at one end; this may be a read error. In nucleotides, the CDR3 is TGTGCCAGCAGTCAGCACCGTAGCGGGAGAAACATCGGGGAGCTGTTTTTT. This sequence encodes CASSQHRSGRNIGELFF. The V gene is TRBV12-3 or TRBV12-4, the J gene TRBJ2-2; TRBD2 aligns across 9 bases. The CDR3 runs to 17 residues.

V is TRBV4-2 and J is TRBJ1-3; no clear D. The CDR3 has 15 amino acids. Trimming shortened V by 0 bases and J by 0 bases, and 6 bases separated the two germline ends. Germline CDR1 LGHNA, CDR2 YNFKEQ. CDR3 loop: CASSQDVNSGNTIYF. CDR3 nucleotides: TGTGCCAGCAGCCAAGACGTCAACTCTGGAAACACCATATATTTT.

To note about this clonotype: This may stem from a read error, because a much larger clone lies one nucleotide away. The rearrangement links TRBV4-3 to TRBJ2-1; 12 nucleotides match TRBD2. Germline V gives CDR1 LGHNA, CDR2 YSLEER. This CDR3 has 15 residues. The CDR3, as DNA: TGCGCCAGCAGCCGCGGGACTAGCGGGTACAATAAGCAGTTCTTC. Protein: CASSRGTSGYNKQFF.

Concerning this clonotype: This CDR3 fails to terminate in the conserved phenylalanine or tryptophan, so it likely reflects a read error. Written as DNA, the CDR3 is TGTGCCATCAGGGAGGGCAGCGGGAGTACCGAGCAGTACTTA. Translated, it gives CAIREGSGSTEQYL. The chain employs TRBV10-3 and TRBJ2-7, with 8 positions matching TRBD2. This CDR3 has 14 amino acids. Looked up from germline, CDR1 is ENHRY and CDR2 is SYGVKD. The V gene end was trimmed by 6 bases and the J gene end by 6 bases; junction bases not matched to a gene: 10.

The sample holds many counts of this clonotype. The chain combines TRBV29-1 with TRBJ2-1; D possibly corresponds to TRBD1 (7 bases). CDR1 is SQVTM, CDR2 ANQGSEA, per germline. V lost 4 bases, J lost 9 bases, and 19 bases lay in between. The CDR3 has 14 residues. The CDR3 coding sequence is TGCAGCGTTGTAGGAGGGGGCATAGTGGGTGAGCAGTTCTTC. Its protein is CSVVGGGIVGEQFF.

This clonotype was seen only a few times. The chain is built from TRBV10-2 and TRBJ2-1, with unresolved D. The ends were cut back, 3 bases at V and 4 bases at J, with 10 bases in the middle. The CDR3 contains 14 residues. The germline V gene has CDR1 WSHSY and CDR2 SAAADI. The CDR3 spells CASSEITAYNEQFF. DNA for the CDR3: TGCGCCAGCAGTGAAATCACCGCATACAATGAGCAGTTCTTC.

In this sample, this clonotype turned up a few times. Given a much more abundant clone one base away, this may be a read error. J is TRBJ2-5 and V is TRBV29-1, with D possibly called TRBD1 or TRBD2 (5 bases each). Trimming removed 6 bases at V and 4 bases at J, with 15 bases between. Germline CDR1 reads SQVTM; CDR2 reads ANQGSEA. The CDR3 sequence is 13 residues long. The CDR3 DNA follows: TGCAGCGTCAACCCGGGGCCCATAGAGACCCAGTACTTC. It specifies CSVNPGPIETQYF.

Details on this clonotype: A read error is likely, as this CDR3 ends without the conserved phenylalanine or tryptophan. This chain connects TRBV12-3 or TRBV12-4 to TRBJ2-1, with D possibly TRBD2 on 5 matching bases. The CDR3 contains 15 residues. CDR3 sequence (DNA): TGTGCCAGCCGTTTCAGGCAGGTAGGAGGCGATGAGCAGTTCCTC. Translated, it gives CASRFRQVGGDEQFL.

The chain employs TRBV5-5 and TRBJ2-2; D is uncertain. V was shortened by 5 bases and J by 4 bases, with 21 bases between the two germline ends. The germline V gene encodes CDR1 SGHKS and CDR2 YYEKEE (reference sequence). CDR3 length: 17 residues. CDR3 protein: CASSRTWVSPITGELFF. CDR3 bases: TGTGCCAGCAGTAGGACCTGGGTGTCTCCGATCACCGGGGAGCTGTTTTTT.

With regard to this clonotype: A clone one base away is much larger, so this may be a read error. This chain connects TRBV4-2 to TRBJ2-1, with 10 bases that match TRBD2. Judging by the DNA end, TRBJ2-7 fits better; the J call may be wrong. The CDR3 totals 21 residues. Per the germline V gene, CDR1 is LGHNA and CDR2 is YNFKEQ. The CDR3 region is CASSHQPLLAGDLEGKNEQYF. The CDR3 bases are TGTGCCAGCAGCCACCAGCCTCTTCTAGCGGGAGATCTTGAGGGTAAGAATGAGCAGTACTTC.

Note on this clonotype: Being one base from a much bigger clone, this may be a read error. The genes are TRBV6-1 and TRBJ2-1; TRBD2 aligns across 11 bases. CDR1 MNHNS and CDR2 SASEGT come from the germline V gene. The CDR3 is 19 amino acids. CDR3 sequence: CASSFDRGTGLAGLYDQFF. CDR3 DNA sequence: TGTGCCAGCAGTTTTGACAGGGGGACTGGACTAGCGGGTTTATATGACCAGTTCTTC.

At least ten counts were recorded for this clonotype. The chain employs TRBV6-1 and TRBJ2-1; the match to TRBD2 covers 16 bases. CDR3 length: 15 residues. Germline assignment: CDR1 MNHNS and CDR2 SASEGT. J gave up 4 bases and V 6 bases, and 0 bases lay outside the gene matches. The CDR3: CASRGLAGGYNEQFF. In DNA form, the CDR3 reads TGTGCCAGCAGGGGACTAGCGGGAGGGTACAATGAGCAGTTCTTC.

The CDR3 DNA reads TGTGCCAGCATGAGCGGCCGCTCCTACAATGAGCAGTTCTTC. Translated: CASMSGRSYNEQFF. The genes are TRBV12-3 or TRBV12-4 and TRBJ2-1; tentative D call: TRBD2 (5 bases). V was trimmed by 7 bases and J by 0 bases, leaving 10 bases between them. The CDR3 length is 14 residues.

To note about this clonotype: One base away lies a much larger clone, so this may be a sequencing read error. The chain combines TRBV6-5 with TRBJ2-5; tentatively, D is TRBD2 (5 bases). The CDR3 runs 15 residues. In germline, CDR1 is MNHEY, CDR2 SVGAGI. CDR3: CASSYDTDLQESQYF. Here the CDR3 DNA reads TGTGCCAGCAGTTACGATACGGACTTACAAGAGAGCCAGTACTTC.

Concerning this clonotype: Possible read error: a much larger clone is one base away. The gene calls are TRBV29-1 and TRBJ2-7, with TRBD1 matching 8 bases. Germline V gene lookup returns CDR1 SQVTM and CDR2 ANQGSEA. The CDR3 sequence is 13 residues long. CDR3 coding DNA: TGCAGCGTTGAGGGACAGGAATCCTACGAGCAGCACTTC. Amino acid sequence: CSVEGQESYEQHF.

The chain joins TRBV6-2 or TRBV6-3 to TRBJ2-1, with TRBD2 matching over 8 bases. This CDR3 has 15 residues. Per germline, CDR1 MNHEY and CDR2 SVGEGT. V was clipped by 6 bases and J by 5 bases; unmatched bases: 9. The CDR3 sequence is CASSRLARGNNEQFF. The CDR3 DNA reads TGTGCCAGCAGCAGACTAGCGCGAGGGAACAATGAGCAGTTCTTC.

The genes are TRBV12-3 or TRBV12-4 and TRBJ1-1; D is unresolved. The CDR3 totals 15 residues. The germline V and J ends were trimmed by 9 bases and 8 bases, with 25 bases remaining between them. This CDR3 is CARIHGVGPRREAFF. In DNA form, the CDR3 reads TGTGCCAGGATTCACGGCGTTGGACCCCGCCGCGAAGCTTTCTTT.

This clonotype was recorded at least ten times. The V and J genes are TRBV11-2 and TRBJ1-1; D is undetermined. CDR3 length: 11 residues. V lost 0 bases and J 8 bases, leaving 4 bases between the germline ends. Germline CDR1 reads SGHAT; CDR2 reads FQNNGV. The CDR3 here is CASSLDNEAFF. In nucleotides, the CDR3 is TGTGCCAGCAGCTTAGATAACGAAGCTTTCTTT.

As to this clonotype: Germline and junction disagree at one end, which may indicate a read error. V gene TRBV13 combines with J gene TRBJ2-3; 8 positions agree with TRBD2. Germline V gene data show CDR1 as PRHDT and CDR2 as FYEKMQ (reference sequence). The CDR3 loop spans 16 amino acids. DNA of the CDR3: TGTACCAGCAGCTTACCCCCGGGAGGGCCAGGAGATACGCAGTATTTT. Encoded protein: CTSSLPPGGPGDTQYF.

On this clonotype itself: The junction shows a germline mismatch at one end, possibly a read error. The chain joins TRBV11-2 to TRBJ2-7; 8 bases are shared with TRBD1. Germline lookup yields CDR1 SGHAT and CDR2 FQNNGV. The CDR3 contains 12 residues. DNA for the CDR3: TGTGCCTGCAACCTAACCGAGACAGGGGCCTCATGG. Translation gives CACNLTETGASW.

In the case of this clonotype: An end of the junction does not agree with germline; a read error may underlie this. The chain couples TRBV11-2 to TRBJ2-7; weak D call: TRBD2 (5 bases). CDR3 size: 13 residues. From germline, CDR1 is SGHAT and CDR2 FQNNGV. The CDR3 DNA follows: TGTGTCAGCAGCTTAAGACGGGGTTACGAGCAGTACTTC. Protein product: CVSSLRRGYEQYF. The whole variable domain, filled in from reference TRBV11-2 and TRBJ2-7, reads EAGVAQSPRYKIIEKRQSVAFWCNPISGHATLYWYQQILGQGPKLLIQFQNNGVVDDSQLPKDRFSAERLKGVDSTLKIQPAKLEDSAVYLCVSSLRRGYEQYFGPGTRLTVT.

Comment on this clonotype: An end of the junction does not agree with germline; a read error may underlie this. The V call is TRBV11-2, the J call TRBJ1-2, with TRBD1 identical over 8 bases. CDR1 SGHAT and CDR2 FQNNGV come from the germline V gene. The CDR3 runs 14 residues. CDR3 DNA sequence: TGTGCCAGCAGCTCAGATCGTGGACAGGGTGGCTACACGTTC. Translated, it gives CASSSDRGQGGYTF. The variable domain in full, with the rest retrieved from reference TRBV11-2 and TRBJ1-2, is EAGVAQSPRYKIIEKRQSVAFWCNPISGHATLYWYQQILGQGPKLLIQFQNNGVVDDSQLPKDRFSAERLKGVDSTLKIQPAKLEDSAVYLCASSSDRGQGGYTFGSGTRLTVV.

The rearrangement joins TRBV5-1 to TRBJ2-3, with D possibly matching TRBD2 (6 bases). This CDR3 region has 15 residues. CDR1 and CDR2 from the germline V gene are SGHRS and YFSETQ. V gave up 9 bases and J gave up 0 bases, with 17 bases separating them. As DNA, the CDR3 is TGCGCCAACAGGTTTTCGGGGGAGAGCACAGATACGCAGTATTTT. It specifies CANRFSGESTDTQYF. Full variable domain (missing parts from reference TRBV5-1 and TRBJ2-3): KAGVTQTPRYLIKTRGQQVTLSCSPISGHRSVSWYQQTPGQGLQFLFEYFSETQRNKGNFPGRFSGRQFSNSRSEMNVSTLELGDSALYLCANRFSGESTDTQYFGPGTRLTVL.

The J gene is TRBJ2-5, the V gene TRBV7-9; 7 positions match TRBD2. Germline CDR1 SEHNR, CDR2 FQNEAQ (reference sequence). The CDR3 has 13 residues. Here the CDR3 reads CTSQSGIAETQYF. The CDR3 nucleotides are TGTACAAGCCAGAGCGGGATTGCAGAGACCCAGTACTTC.

As to this clonotype: The conserved phenylalanine or tryptophan is not found at the CDR3 terminus, so this likely reflects a read error. The chain joins TRBV29-1 to TRBJ2-7, with D hard to call. V lost 2 bases and J 2 bases, leaving 13 bases between the germline ends. Germline V lookup: CDR1 SQVTM, CDR2 ANQGSEA. The length of the CDR3 is 14 residues. The CDR3 region is CSVEKGESPYEQYI. In DNA form, the CDR3 reads TGCAGCGTTGAAAAGGGTGAGTCACCCTACGAGCAGTACATC.